Listed below are T cell receptor beta chains from one sample, sequenced in a study of T cell responses to AZD1222 COVID-19 vaccine. Produced via immunoSEQ multiplex PCR; TCRdb's table is partial and in-frame only. This repertoire shows 90,000 to 120,000 clones, approximately 90% found once; its top ten account for 22%. Sequenced here: peripheral blood, sampled on day 0 of AZD1222 vaccination. These receptor sequences come from an adult in good health. The CDR3 runs from the conserved cysteine through the conserved F or W. The order of the fields is V gene, clone size, D gene, J gene, CDR3 length, CDR3 protein, CDR3 DNA. The D gene is left open where the match is weak. Rows may omit the clone size; those that give it use once, few, many or a size class.

TRBV21-1,-,-,TRBJ2-3,13,CASNPRGADTQYF,TGTGCCAGCAACCCCAGGGGGGCAGATACGCAGTATTTT
TRBV11-2,-,TRBD2,TRBJ2-6,17,CASSLTSGGFGANVLTF,TGTGCCAGCAGCTTGACTAGCGGGGGCTTTGGGGCCAACGTCCTGACTTTC
TRBV6-2/TRBV6-3,-,TRBD1,TRBJ1-5,15,CASSFGTGVNQPQHF,TGTGCCAGCAGTTTCGGGACAGGAGTCAATCAGCCCCAGCATTTT
TRBV7-9,few,-,TRBJ1-3,16,CASSSLNVIIGNTIYF,TGTGCCAGCAGCTCCCTGAACGTGATAATAGGAAACACCATATATTTT
TRBV19,once,-,TRBJ2-1,15,CASTKQGFVRNEQFF,TGTGCCAGTACTAAGCAGGGTTTTGTACGCAATGAGCAGTTCTTC
TRBV5-1,once,-,TRBJ1-6,14,CASSLEQYNSPLHF,TGCGCCAGCAGCTTGGAACAGTATAATTCACCCCTCCACTTT
TRBV4-2,-,-,TRBJ2-2,16,CASSQEPLTNTGELFF,TGTGCCAGCAGCCAAGAACCCCTAACGAACACCGGGGAGCTGTTTTTT
TRBV5-5,once,-,TRBJ1-2,14,CASNEGPRHYGYTF,TGTGCCAGCAACGAGGGACCAAGGCACTATGGCTACACCTTC
TRBV6-2/TRBV6-3,-,-,TRBJ1-1,17,CASSFWTAANMNTEAFF,TGTGCCAGCAGTTTCTGGACAGCCGCCAACATGAACACTGAAGCTTTCTTT
TRBV7-9,-,TRBD2,TRBJ2-5,14,CASSTGLAYETQYF,TGTGCCAGCAGCACGGGACTAGCGTACGAGACCCAGTACTTC
TRBV11-2,-,-,TRBJ1-1,13,CASSFFADTEAFF,TGTGCCAGCAGCTTCTTTGCGGACACTGAAGCTTTCTTT
TRBV18,once,-,TRBJ1-5,15,CASSPTAGRDQPQHF,TGTGCCAGCTCACCAACGGCAGGGAGGGATCAGCCCCAGCATTTT
TRBV27,-,TRBD1,TRBJ2-7,13,CASRRTGGYEQYF,TGTGCCAGCAGACGGACAGGGGGCTACGAGCAGTACTTC
TRBV4-3,-,-,TRBJ1-6,15,CASSPTAGAEAPLHF,TGCGCCAGCAGCCCAACGGCGGGGGCGGAAGCACCCCTCCACTTT
TRBV19,-,TRBD1,TRBJ1-2,14,CASSRDRGFYGYTF,TGTGCCAGTAGTAGGGACAGAGGTTTCTATGGCTACACCTTC
TRBV19,-,TRBD1,TRBJ2-1,16,CASSRLAGGLFNEQFF,TGTGCCAGTAGTAGGTTGGCAGGGGGCTTGTTCAATGAGCAGTTCTTC
TRBV5-1,-,-,TRBJ2-7,17,CASSLVLFGQGHYEQYF,TGCGCCAGCAGCTTGGTTCTTTTCGGGCAGGGGCACTACGAGCAGTACTTC
TRBV6-5,once,TRBD2,TRBJ2-1,15,CASSRSGDYPREQFF,TGTGCCAGCAGTCGCTCGGGGGACTACCCCAGAGAGCAGTTCTTC
TRBV21-1,-,-,TRBJ2-7,16,CASSRLSGTFPYEQYF,TGTGCCAGCAGCAGATTATCCGGGACTTTTCCCTACGAGCAGTACTTC
TRBV6-4,once,-,TRBJ2-6,17,CASSDGTSTTGANVLTF,TGTGCCAGCAGCGACGGGACAAGTACCACTGGGGCCAACGTCCTGACTTTC
TRBV10-3,-,TRBD1,TRBJ1-4,16,CAISDPQGETNEKLFF,TGTGCCATCAGTGACCCTCAGGGGGAGACTAATGAAAAACTGTTTTTT
TRBV7-2,-,-,TRBJ2-1,14,CASSSRGAYNEQFF,TGTGCCAGCAGCTCCAGGGGCGCCTACAATGAGCAGTTCTTC
TRBV20-1,-,-,TRBJ2-1,13,CSASPPTMGEQFF,TGCAGTGCTAGTCCCCCCACAATGGGTGAGCAGTTCTTC
TRBV29-1,-,-,TRBJ2-5,12,CSVAWSEETQYF,TGCAGCGTAGCCTGGAGCGAAGAGACCCAGTACTTC
TRBV19,-,TRBD2,TRBJ2-1,21,CASSMRGLGLAGGSSYNEQFF,TGTGCCAGTAGTATGAGGGGATTGGGACTAGCGGGGGGGAGCTCCTACAATGAGCAGTTCTTC
TRBV4-3,-,-,TRBJ2-2,14,CASSQLQYTGELFF,TGCGCCAGCAGCCAACTCCAGTACACCGGGGAGCTGTTTTTT
TRBV5-1,-,TRBD2,TRBJ2-5,16,CASSSGLAGGLETQYF,TGCGCCAGCAGCTCTGGACTAGCGGGGGGCCTTGAGACCCAGTACTTC
TRBV9,-,TRBD1,TRBJ1-3,16,CASSPVGTGSGNTIYF,TGTGCCAGCAGCCCAGTCGGGACAGGGTCTGGAAACACCATATATTTT
TRBV5-1,-,-,TRBJ1-6,15,CASSPPGGRNSPLHF,TGCGCCAGCAGCCCTCCCGGGGGGCGCAATTCACCCCTCCACTTT
TRBV29-1,-,TRBD2,TRBJ2-2,14,CSIGTSSYTGELFF,TGCAGCATCGGGACTAGCTCTTACACCGGGGAGCTGTTTTTT
TRBV7-9,-,-,TRBJ2-1,12,CASSPEYNEQFF,TGTGCCAGCAGCCCTGAGTACAATGAGCAGTTCTTC
TRBV10-3,-,-,TRBJ1-1,13,CAISEGGDTEAFF,TGTGCCATCAGTGAGGGTGGGGACACTGAAGCTTTCTTT
TRBV2,-,-,TRBJ1-6,15,CASTREQGGDSPLHF,TGTGCCAGCACGAGAGAACAGGGCGGTGATTCACCCCTCCACTTT
TRBV7-2,-,-,TRBJ1-5,14,CASSLGQVNQPQHF,TGTGCCAGCAGCTTAGGACAGGTAAATCAGCCCCAGCATTTT
TRBV15,-,-,TRBJ2-1,14,CATKEGRTTDEQFF,TGTGCCACCAAGGAGGGCCGGACGACCGATGAGCAGTTCTTC
TRBV10-3,-,TRBD2,TRBJ2-3,15,CAIRASGAFTDTQYF,TGTGCCATCAGGGCTAGCGGGGCGTTCACAGATACGCAGTATTTT
TRBV4-1,-,TRBD1,TRBJ1-2,14,CASSQVGQGYGYTF,TGCGCCAGCAGCCAAGTGGGACAGGGGTACGGCTACACCTTC
TRBV19,few,TRBD2,TRBJ2-3,16,CASSTYSGGLTDTQYF,TGTGCCAGTAGTACCTATAGCGGGGGGCTCACAGATACGCAGTATTTT
TRBV3-1/TRBV3-2,-,TRBD1,TRBJ2-5,19,CASSQEGSWDRGLGETQYF,TGTGCCAGCAGCCAAGAGGGGTCCTGGGACAGGGGTCTGGGAGAGACCCAGTACTTC
TRBV30,-,-,TRBJ1-1,13,CAWNKGRSTEAFF,TGTGCCTGGAATAAGGGGAGGAGCACTGAAGCTTTCTTT